The T cell receptor beta chain under discussion was sequenced for a study of blood T cell repertoires in COVID-19. On the study more broadly: T cells, B-cell-depleted T cells, or PBMCs supplied cDNA or gDNA.

Germline assignment: CDR1 MDHEN and CDR2 SYDVKM. The CDR3 runs 15 residues. V shed 7 bases and J 2 bases; nucleotides not matched to a gene: 4. TCRdb keeps only in-frame clones here, not all; method: immunoSEQ multiplex PCR. The sample records fewer than 70,000 clones, more than 80% being singletons. The chain has TRBV28 and TRBJ2-7, with 14 bases identical to TRBD2. The sequence was collected from an elderly woman with active COVID-19. The specimen sequenced was peripheral blood. CDR3 sequence (DNA): TGTGCCAGCAACCTGGGACTAGCGGGGGCCTACGAGCAGTACTTC. It yields the protein CASNLGLAGAYEQYF.